This T cell receptor (beta chain) was documented in a study of T cells in Graves' hyperthyroidism and ophthalmopathy. Study background: It was at initial diagnosis, before any treatment, that peripheral blood was collected.

The table lists this clonotype with many counts. RNA transcripts were the template for amplifying TCR beta CDR3 regions. Primed by the HTBI set, a first-round RT-PCR was run on the TCR CDR3. TCRdb recomputed calls from the multiplex PCR reads with MiXCR, one row per CDR3 protein. The sample gives 250,000 to 300,000 distinct CDR3 sequences, roughly 15% of which show up once; about 33% is in the top ten. Trimming cost V 0 bases and J 3 bases, with 9 bases left between them. CDR1 and CDR2 from the germline V gene are MNHEY and SMNVEV (reference sequence). The CDR3 covers 15 residues. This sequence originates from a woman aged 45-65 years with Graves' hyperthyroidism that later progressed to Graves' ophthalmopathy. Sequencing input: blood. This chain connects TRBV27 to TRBJ1-5; D remains unclear. CDR3 in amino acids: CASSLSSGINQPQHF. In nucleotides, the CDR3 is TGTGCCAGCAGTTTATCATCGGGCATCAATCAGCCCCAGCATTTT.